One and the same sample provided the 8 T cell receptor beta chains below, sequenced in a study of T cell responses to AZD1222 COVID-19 vaccine. Profiled with immunoSEQ multiplex PCR; TCRdb holds only in-frame clones, not every one. The table records approximately 130,000 clones, 85% to 90% of them present only once. Sample: peripheral blood, taken on day 0 of AZD1222 vaccination. The source is an adult in good health.

This clone was observed a single time. CDR3 residues: CASSQDGALAGGHEQFF. The CDR3, as DNA: TGCGCCAGCAGCCAAGATGGGGCTCTAGCGGGAGGGCATGAGCAGTTCTTC. The gene calls are TRBV4-3 and TRBJ2-1; 12 bases align to TRBD2. Germline V lookup: CDR1 LGHNA, CDR2 YSLEER. The CDR3 is 17 residues long. V trimming: 0 bases; J trimming: 8 bases; junction bases outside the gene matches: 8.

This clone was seen a handful of times. This chain uses TRBV11-1 with TRBJ2-3; no clear D. Trimming took off 0 bases at V and 0 bases at J, with 7 bases between the two ends. Germline lookup yields CDR1 SGHAT and CDR2 FQDESV (reference sequence). The CDR3 is made up of 15 amino acids. Written as DNA, the CDR3 is TGTGCCAGCAGCTTAGCGGTTTTTAGCACAGATACGCAGTATTTT. Translated, it gives CASSLAVFSTDTQYF.

The table lists this clone with a few counts. The CDR3 region is CAWSVGGVPYNSPLHF. The CDR3 coding sequence is TGTGCCTGGAGCGTCGGCGGGGTCCCCTATAATTCACCCCTCCACTTT. The chain joins TRBV30 to TRBJ1-6; D ambiguous. V lost 3 bases to trimming and J lost 2 bases, with 14 bases between them. The CDR3 length is 16 residues. Germline lookup yields CDR1 GTSNPN and CDR2 SVGIG (reference sequence).

This rearrangement joins TRBV20-1 to TRBJ2-7; D is ambiguous. V was trimmed by 5 bases and J by 2 bases, leaving 7 bases between them. The CDR3 is made up of 11 amino acids. Germline CDR1 reads DFQATT; CDR2 reads SNEGSKA (reference sequence). The CDR3 spells CSAGIAYEQYF. As DNA, the CDR3 is TGCAGTGCTGGCATAGCCTACGAGCAGTACTTC.

This chain joins TRBV7-2 and TRBJ2-7; 8 positions agree with TRBD1. The CDR3 length is 14 residues. The germline V gene encodes CDR1 SGHTA and CDR2 FQGNSA. V lost 6 bases, J lost 2 bases, and 6 bases stayed unmatched. The CDR3 DNA reads as TGTGCCAGCAGGTCGGGACAGGCCACCTACGAGCAGTACTTC. Amino acid sequence: CASRSGQATYEQYF.

This sequence joins TRBV9 and TRBJ2-5; 12 bases fit TRBD2. The V segment lost 0 bases and the J segment 5 bases; nucleotides outside the gene matches: 5. The CDR3 length is 16 residues. Germline assignment: CDR1 SGDLS and CDR2 YYNGEE. The CDR3 region has the DNA TGTGCCAGCAGCGTAGGACTAGCGGGGGCCGGGGAGACCCAGTACTTC. Residues: CASSVGLAGAGETQYF.

This clone appeared a few times. The rearrangement links TRBV4-1 to TRBJ2-7; D unclear. There are 13 residues in the CDR3. V shed 3 bases and J shed 4 bases, with 10 bases lying between them. In germline, CDR1 is MGHRA, CDR2 YSYEKL. CDR3 sequence reads: CASSHGQDYEQYF. In DNA, the CDR3 is TGCGCCAGCAGCCACGGGCAGGATTACGAGCAGTACTTC.

The CDR3 sequence is CASTGRWDTGELFF. In nucleotides, the CDR3 is TGCGCCAGCACTGGCAGGTGGGACACCGGGGAGCTGTTTTTT. This chain connects TRBV5-1 to TRBJ2-2; D is uncertain. Germline V gives CDR1 SGHRS, CDR2 YFSETQ. Trimming took off 6 bases at V and 3 bases at J, with 12 bases between the two ends. This CDR3 has 14 residues.